This T cell receptor (beta chain) was captured in a study of STAT3 mutations in large granular lymphocyte leukemia. Study overall: Canonical activating STAT3 mutations were detected in roughly half of the longitudinally sequenced T-LGLL patients. Study observations and caveats: At least one immunodominant TCR beta clonotype appeared in every T-cell large granular lymphocyte leukemia patient. In 6 of 18 patients, new TCR clonotypes emerged after therapy. Variable sampling intervals and differing treatment regimens complicated linking therapy response to TCR clonal burden changes.

For this clone: Its antigen is not identified.

This CDR3 is 14 amino acids long. Trimming left V 4 bases short and J 0 bases short, with 9 bases between. CDR1 is LNHDA, CDR2 SQIVND, per germline (reference sequence). Generated by immunoSEQ multiplex PCR, the TCRdb table keeps only in-frame clones and is missing some. The repertoire holds about 13,000 clones, with just over 85% as singletons. Sequenced input: PBMCs. The source is a human donor with T large granular lymphocyte leukemia. Some clones in this sample may be carry-over from other donors' samples. V usage is TRBV19 and J usage is TRBJ2-5; D remains ambiguous. CDR3 nucleotide sequence: TGTGCCAGTAGTACTCCCGGGTACCAAGAGACCCAGTACTTC. Translating gives CASSTPGYQETQYF.